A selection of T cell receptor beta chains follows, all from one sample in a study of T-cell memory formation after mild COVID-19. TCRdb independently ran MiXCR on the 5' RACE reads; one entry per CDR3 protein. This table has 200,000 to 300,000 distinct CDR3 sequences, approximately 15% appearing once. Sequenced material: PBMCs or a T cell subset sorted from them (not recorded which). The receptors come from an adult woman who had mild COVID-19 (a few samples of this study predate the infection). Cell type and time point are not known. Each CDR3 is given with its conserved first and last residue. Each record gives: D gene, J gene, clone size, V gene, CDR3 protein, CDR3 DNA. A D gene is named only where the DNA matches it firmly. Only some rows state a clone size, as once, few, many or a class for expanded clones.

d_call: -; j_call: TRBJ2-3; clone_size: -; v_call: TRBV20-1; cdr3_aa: CSARAGMVDTQYF; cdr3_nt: TGCAGTGCTAGGGCGGGGATGGTAGATACGCAGTATTTT
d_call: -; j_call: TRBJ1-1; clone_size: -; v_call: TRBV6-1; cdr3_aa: CATPPDSPNTEAFF; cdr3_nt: TGTGCCACCCCTCCTGACAGTCCGAACACTGAAGCTTTCTTT
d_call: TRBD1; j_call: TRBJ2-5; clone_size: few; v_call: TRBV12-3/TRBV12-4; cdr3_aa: CASCETGGQETQYF; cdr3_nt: TGTGCCAGCTGTGAGACAGGGGGGCAGGAGACCCAGTACTTC
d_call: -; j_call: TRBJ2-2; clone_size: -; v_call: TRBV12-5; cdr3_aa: CASGLSNTGELFF; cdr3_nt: TGTGCTAGTGGTTTGTCGAACACCGGGGAGCTGTTTTTT
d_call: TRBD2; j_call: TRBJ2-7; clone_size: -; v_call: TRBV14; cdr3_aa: CASSQSGGTYEQYF; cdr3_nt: TGTGCCAGCAGCCAGAGCGGGGGCACCTACGAGCAGTACTTC
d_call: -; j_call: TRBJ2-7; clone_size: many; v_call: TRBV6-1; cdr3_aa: CASSDDLYEQYF; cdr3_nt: TGTGCCAGCAGTGATGACCTCTACGAGCAGTACTTC
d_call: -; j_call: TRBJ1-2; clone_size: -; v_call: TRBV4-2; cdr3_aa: CASSQDMADYGYTF; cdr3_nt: TGTGCCAGCAGCCAAGATATGGCGGACTATGGCTACACCTTC
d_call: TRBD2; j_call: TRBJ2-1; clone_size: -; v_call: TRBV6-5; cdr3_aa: CASSYETSGRNEQFF; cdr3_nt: TGTGCCAGCAGTTACGAGACTAGCGGGAGGAATGAGCAGTTCTTC
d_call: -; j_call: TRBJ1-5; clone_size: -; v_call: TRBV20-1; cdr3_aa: CSASARYSNQPQHF; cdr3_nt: TGCAGTGCTTCCGCACGCTATAGCAATCAGCCCCAGCATTTT
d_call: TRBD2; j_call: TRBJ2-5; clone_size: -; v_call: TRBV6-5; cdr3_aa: CASSSGGGPRETQYF; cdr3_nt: TGTGCCAGCAGTTCCGGGGGAGGGCCGCGTGAGACCCAGTACTTC
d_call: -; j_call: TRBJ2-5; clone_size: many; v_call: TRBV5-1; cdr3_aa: CASSLSGQETQYF; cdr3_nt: TGCGCCAGCAGCTTGAGCGGTCAAGAGACCCAGTACTTC
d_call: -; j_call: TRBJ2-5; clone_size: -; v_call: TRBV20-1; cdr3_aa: CSASSGSETQYF; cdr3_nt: TGCAGTGCTAGTTCAGGGTCGGAGACCCAGTACTTC
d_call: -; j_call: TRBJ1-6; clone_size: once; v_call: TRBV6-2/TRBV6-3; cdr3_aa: CASSYVARGYNSPLHF; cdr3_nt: TGTGCCAGCAGTTACGTCGCAAGAGGTTATAATTCACCCCTCCACTTT
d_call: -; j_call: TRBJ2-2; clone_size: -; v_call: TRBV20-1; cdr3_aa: CSASPTNTGELFF; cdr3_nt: TGCAGTGCTAGCCCTACGAACACCGGGGAGCTGTTTTTT
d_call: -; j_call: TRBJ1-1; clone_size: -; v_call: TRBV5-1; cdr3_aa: CASSLMVPPNTEAFF; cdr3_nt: TGCGCCAGCAGCTTGATGGTTCCCCCGAACACTGAAGCTTTCTTT
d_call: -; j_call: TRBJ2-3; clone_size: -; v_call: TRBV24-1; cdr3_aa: CATSDPTPHITDTQYF; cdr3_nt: TGTGCCACCAGTGATCCCACTCCGCACATCACAGATACGCAGTATTTT
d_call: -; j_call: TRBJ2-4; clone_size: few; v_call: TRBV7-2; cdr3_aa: CASSLALTGDIQYF; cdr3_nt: TGTGCCAGCAGCTTAGCGCTCACAGGAGACATTCAGTACTTC
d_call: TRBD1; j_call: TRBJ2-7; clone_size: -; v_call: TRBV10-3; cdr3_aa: CAIRPDRGTYEQYF; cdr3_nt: TGTGCCATCAGGCCTGACAGGGGCACCTACGAGCAGTACTTC
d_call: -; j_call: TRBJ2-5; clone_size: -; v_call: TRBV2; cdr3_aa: CASSDPVRGPTTQYF; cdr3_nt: TGTGCCAGCAGCGACCCCGTAAGGGGACCGACAACCCAGTACTTC
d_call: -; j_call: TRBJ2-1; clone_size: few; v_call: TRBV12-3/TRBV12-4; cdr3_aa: CASSLRQGSRNEQFF; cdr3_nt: TGTGCCAGCAGTTTAAGGCAGGGAAGTAGGAATGAGCAGTTCTTC
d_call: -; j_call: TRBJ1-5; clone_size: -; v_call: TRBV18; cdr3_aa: CASSPAPGGQPQHF; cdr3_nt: TGTGCCAGCTCTCCGGCCCCGGGGGGCCAGCCCCAGCATTTT
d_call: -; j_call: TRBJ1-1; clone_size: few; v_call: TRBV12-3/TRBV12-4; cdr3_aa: CASSSAGRNTEAFF; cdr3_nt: TGTGCCAGCAGTTCCGCTGGACGGAACACTGAAGCTTTCTTT
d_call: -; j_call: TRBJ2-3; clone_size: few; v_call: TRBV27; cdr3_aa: CASSLFRERTDTQYF; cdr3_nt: TGTGCCAGCAGTTTATTTCGGGAGCGCACAGATACGCAGTATTTT
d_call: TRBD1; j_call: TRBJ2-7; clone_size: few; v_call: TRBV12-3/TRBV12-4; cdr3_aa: CASTSSGTGGEQYF; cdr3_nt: TGTGCCAGCACCTCATCCGGGACAGGGGGCGAGCAGTACTTC